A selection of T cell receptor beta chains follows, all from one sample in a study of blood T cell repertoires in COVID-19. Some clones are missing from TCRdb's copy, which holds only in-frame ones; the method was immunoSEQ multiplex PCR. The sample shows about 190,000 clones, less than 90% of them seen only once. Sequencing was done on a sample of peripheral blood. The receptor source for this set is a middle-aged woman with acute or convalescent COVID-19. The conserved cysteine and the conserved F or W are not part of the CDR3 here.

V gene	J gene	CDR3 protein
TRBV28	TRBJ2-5	ASSLLTSVQETQY
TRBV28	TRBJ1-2	ASSSGRGGT
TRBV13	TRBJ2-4	ASSLAKNIQY
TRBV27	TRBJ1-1	ATWDRGVPEAF
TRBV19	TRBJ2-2	ASTPGTANTGELF
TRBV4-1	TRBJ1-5	ASSQEFPGNQPQH
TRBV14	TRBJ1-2	ASSQDGALGDRKIHGYT
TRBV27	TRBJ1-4	ASSRRTGFEKLF
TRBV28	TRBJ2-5	ASSFPLAGGHETQY
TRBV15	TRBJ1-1	ATSRPQMNTEAF
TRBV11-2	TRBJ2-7	ASRTARGLSSYEQY
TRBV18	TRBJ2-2	ASSPPSGRATGELF
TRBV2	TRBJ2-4	ASSDPGGLNKNIQY
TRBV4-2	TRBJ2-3	ASSQEGAGGGADTQY
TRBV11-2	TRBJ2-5	ASRHAGEETQY
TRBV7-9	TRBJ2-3	ASSLAGTSGDTQY
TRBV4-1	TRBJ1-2	ASSQGSDRNYGYT
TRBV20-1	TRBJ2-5	SASDYGGTQY
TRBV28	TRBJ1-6	ASSFAADSYNSPLH
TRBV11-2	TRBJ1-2	ASSLEEGLDYGYT
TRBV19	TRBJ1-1	ASSIWAKWSENTEAF
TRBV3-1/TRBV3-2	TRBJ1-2	ASSQLNEGYT
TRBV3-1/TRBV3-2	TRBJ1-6	ASSQDGAESSYNSPLH
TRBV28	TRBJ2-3	ASRPDPPEGDTQY
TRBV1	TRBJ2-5	TSSQVPTSGHQETQY
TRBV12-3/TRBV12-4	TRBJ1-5	ASSLTGPQPQH
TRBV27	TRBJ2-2	ASSLQRVPGELF